The rows below give T cell receptor beta chains drawn from one sample of a study of cytomegalovirus exposure and HLA in healthy donors. The table came from immunoSEQ multiplex PCR; TCRdb's copy has only in-frame clones and leaves some out. The sample yields fewer than 40,000 clones, 86% seen once. Input material: PBMCs. The receptors derive from a woman aged 40 to 55 in good health and CMV-seropositive. The CDR3 runs from the conserved cysteine through the conserved F or W. The D gene is left open where the match is weak. A row's size may be missing; if present it is once, few, many or a size class.

CDR3nt: TGTGCCAGCAGCGATTCCGGGACAGGCTCTCGAGTTCCCGAAAACATTCAGTACTTC; CDR3aa: CASSDSGTGSRVPENIQYF; d_gene: TRBD1; abundance: once; len: 19; v_gene: TRBV7-9; j_gene: TRBJ2-4
CDR3nt: TGTGCCAGCAGCCCCGCAGGGGGTTCCTACAATGAGCAGTTCTTC; CDR3aa: CASSPAGGSYNEQFF; d_gene: TRBD1; abundance: medium-sized; len: 15; v_gene: TRBV7-9; j_gene: TRBJ2-1
CDR3nt: TGTGCCAGCTCACCAGCCCAGACACGCAATCAGCCCCAGCATTTT; CDR3aa: CASSPAQTRNQPQHF; d_gene: .; abundance: .; len: 15; v_gene: TRBV18; j_gene: TRBJ1-5
CDR3nt: TGCGCCAGCAGCCTGTGGACAGGGGGGCGGCAGCCCCAGCATTTT; CDR3aa: CASSLWTGGRQPQHF; d_gene: TRBD1; abundance: .; len: 15; v_gene: TRBV4-1; j_gene: TRBJ1-5
CDR3nt: TGTGCCAGCAGTCATGACAGGATACTTCAGCCCCAGCATTTT; CDR3aa: CASSHDRILQPQHF; d_gene: .; abundance: .; len: 14; v_gene: TRBV7-9; j_gene: TRBJ1-5
CDR3nt: TGTGCCAGCAGTTACGTGGCCGTCGATCAGCCCCAGCATTTT; CDR3aa: CASSYVAVDQPQHF; d_gene: .; abundance: .; len: 14; v_gene: TRBV6-5; j_gene: TRBJ1-5
CDR3nt: TGTGCCAGCACTATAACTAGCGGGGGGGCCTTTGGTTTAGATACGCAGTATTTT; CDR3aa: CASTITSGGAFGLDTQYF; d_gene: TRBD2; abundance: .; len: 18; v_gene: TRBV28; j_gene: TRBJ2-3
CDR3nt: TGTGCCAGCAGTGCGTCTAGCGGTGTGTACAATGAGCAGTTCTTC; CDR3aa: CASSASSGVYNEQFF; d_gene: TRBD2; abundance: .; len: 15; v_gene: TRBV6-1; j_gene: TRBJ2-1
CDR3nt: TGTGCCAGCAGTTCGCACAGGGCGAAGACCCAGTACTTC; CDR3aa: CASSSHRAKTQYF; d_gene: .; abundance: .; len: 13; v_gene: TRBV6-5; j_gene: TRBJ2-5
CDR3nt: TGTGCCAGCAGTGAAGCATCCGGGAACACTGAAGCTTTCTTT; CDR3aa: CASSEASGNTEAFF; d_gene: .; abundance: .; len: 14; v_gene: TRBV6-4; j_gene: TRBJ1-1
CDR3nt: TGTGCCAGCAGTTACAGGGGAGGCTACGAGCAGTACTTC; CDR3aa: CASSYRGGYEQYF; d_gene: .; abundance: .; len: 13; v_gene: TRBV6-5; j_gene: TRBJ2-7
CDR3nt: TGTGCCAGCAGTTACGAGTGGGCGAAGAGCTCACCCCTCCACTTT; CDR3aa: CASSYEWAKSSPLHF; d_gene: .; abundance: .; len: 15; v_gene: TRBV6-5; j_gene: TRBJ1-6
CDR3nt: TGCGCCAGCAGCCTGACGGAGGGTGACACTGAAGCTTTCTTT; CDR3aa: CASSLTEGDTEAFF; d_gene: .; abundance: .; len: 14; v_gene: TRBV4-1; j_gene: TRBJ1-1
CDR3nt: TGTGCCAGCAGTTCATGGACAGGGGGCAACTATGGCTACACCTTC; CDR3aa: CASSSWTGGNYGYTF; d_gene: TRBD1; abundance: .; len: 15; v_gene: TRBV27; j_gene: TRBJ1-2
CDR3nt: TGTGCCAGCAGAGACGGGACAGGGACTAATGAAAAACTGTTTTTT; CDR3aa: CASRDGTGTNEKLFF; d_gene: TRBD1; abundance: .; len: 15; v_gene: TRBV2; j_gene: TRBJ1-4
CDR3nt: TGTGCCAGCAGCCCCCCGGGCAGGGCGACTGAAGCTTTCTTT; CDR3aa: CASSPPGRATEAFF; d_gene: .; abundance: .; len: 14; v_gene: TRBV7-6; j_gene: TRBJ1-1
CDR3nt: TGTGCCAGCAGTGAACCCGGGGAATCGAGTGGCTACACCTTC; CDR3aa: CASSEPGESSGYTF; d_gene: .; abundance: .; len: 14; v_gene: TRBV6-5; j_gene: TRBJ1-2
CDR3nt: TGTGCCAGCAGCCAAGCCGGGGGATTGGCTTTCTTT; CDR3aa: CASSQAGGLAFF; d_gene: .; abundance: .; len: 12; v_gene: TRBV14; j_gene: TRBJ1-1
CDR3nt: TGTGCCAGCAGCCTACAAATCTATGCAGGGGGAGATGAAAAACTGTTTTTT; CDR3aa: CASSLQIYAGGDEKLFF; d_gene: TRBD1; abundance: .; len: 17; v_gene: TRBV7-2; j_gene: TRBJ1-4
CDR3nt: TGTGCCAGCCTCGGGACAGTGAACACCGGGGAGCTGTTTTTT; CDR3aa: CASLGTVNTGELFF; d_gene: TRBD1; abundance: .; len: 14; v_gene: TRBV6-5; j_gene: TRBJ2-2
CDR3nt: TGCGCCAGCAGCATTATGCAGGGGACAGATACGCAGTATTTT; CDR3aa: CASSIMQGTDTQYF; d_gene: .; abundance: once; len: 14; v_gene: TRBV5-1; j_gene: TRBJ2-3
CDR3nt: TGTGCCAGCAGCTTGGGGGGACCTTTGCGGGGGGGCGGGGAGACCCAGTACTTC; CDR3aa: CASSLGGPLRGGGETQYF; d_gene: TRBD2; abundance: .; len: 18; v_gene: TRBV5-5; j_gene: TRBJ2-5
CDR3nt: TGCGCCAGCAGCTTGGCAACTAGCGGGCGGAATGAGCAGTTCTTC; CDR3aa: CASSLATSGRNEQFF; d_gene: TRBD2; abundance: .; len: 15; v_gene: TRBV5-1; j_gene: TRBJ2-1
CDR3nt: TGTGCCAGTAGCGGACAGGTGAACACTGAAGCTTTCTTT; CDR3aa: CASSGQVNTEAFF; d_gene: TRBD1; abundance: .; len: 13; v_gene: TRBV19; j_gene: TRBJ1-1
CDR3nt: TGCAGCGTTCATACCCCGACAGGCAACCCCTACGAGCAGTACTTC; CDR3aa: CSVHTPTGNPYEQYF; d_gene: .; abundance: .; len: 15; v_gene: TRBV29-1; j_gene: TRBJ2-7
CDR3nt: TGTGCCAGCAGCTTGGGAGGGACAGGGGGTTATCAGCCCCAGCATTTT; CDR3aa: CASSLGGTGGYQPQHF; d_gene: TRBD1; abundance: few; len: 16; v_gene: TRBV5-4; j_gene: TRBJ1-5
CDR3nt: TGTGCCAGCAGCCTTTCAGGGACTATATACACAGATACGCAGTATTTT; CDR3aa: CASSLSGTIYTDTQYF; d_gene: TRBD2; abundance: .; len: 16; v_gene: TRBV5-6; j_gene: TRBJ2-3
CDR3nt: TGTGCCAGCAACTACGGGGCCAACGTCCTGACTTTC; CDR3aa: CASNYGANVLTF; d_gene: .; abundance: .; len: 12; v_gene: TRBV7-9; j_gene: TRBJ2-6
CDR3nt: TGCGCCAGCAGAGTACTCTCTAATGAAAAACTGTTTTTT; CDR3aa: CASRVLSNEKLFF; d_gene: .; abundance: .; len: 13; v_gene: TRBV5-1; j_gene: TRBJ1-4